What follows are 26 T cell receptor beta chains derived from one specimen sequenced in a study of T cell responses to AZD1222 COVID-19 vaccine. Assay: immunoSEQ multiplex PCR; the TCRdb copy retains only in-frame clones and omits some. This sample yields about 160,000 clones, of which around 94% are seen a single time; around 0.9% belongs to the top ten. Specimen: peripheral blood, collected on day 0 of AZD1222 vaccination. The receptors stem from an adult in good health.

The J gene is TRBJ2-7, the V gene TRBV30, with TRBD1 matching 10 bases. With V trimmed by 0 bases and J by 5 bases, 10 bases remained unmatched. The germline gives CDR1 GTSNPN, CDR2 SVGIG (reference sequence). The CDR3 runs 16 residues. CDR3 in amino acids: CAWSVGPGTGVDEQYF. The CDR3 coding sequence is TGTGCCTGGAGTGTAGGTCCTGGGACAGGGGTCGACGAGCAGTACTTC.

This chain uses TRBV27 with TRBJ1-5; D gene unclear. Trimming removed 3 bases at V and 0 bases at J, with 9 bases between. The CDR3 consists of 15 residues. Germline lookup yields CDR1 MNHEY and CDR2 SMNVEV (reference sequence). CDR3 DNA: TGTGCCAGCAGTTTGTCCAGCTATAGCAATCAGCCCCAGCATTTT. This sequence encodes CASSLSSYSNQPQHF.

The chain couples TRBV6-2 or TRBV6-3 to TRBJ1-2; D call uncertain. Germline V gene data show CDR1 as MNHEY and CDR2 as SVGEGT. V was pared by 2 bases and J by 2 bases, with 9 bases between. CDR3 length: 14 amino acids. CDR3 loop: CASSYNSVNYGYTF. CDR3 in DNA: TGTGCCAGCAGTTACAACTCGGTGAACTATGGCTACACCTTC.

This rearrangement joins TRBV6-5 to TRBJ2-1, with D hard to call. Trimming stripped 8 bases from V and 4 bases from J, with 12 bases between. CDR1 and CDR2 (germline): MNHEY, SVGAGI. The CDR3 loop spans 13 amino acids. The CDR3 DNA is TGTGCCAGCTCGATAATCCAATACAATGAGCAGTTCTTC. Its translation: CASSIIQYNEQFF.

This chain connects TRBV12-3 or TRBV12-4 to TRBJ2-7, with 10 bases fitting TRBD2. CDR3 length equals 13 residues. The V and J ends lost 8 bases and 3 bases, in that order; junction bases with no gene match: 4. CDR3 residues: CASSPSGGYEQYF. CDR3 DNA: TGTGCCAGCTCGCCTAGCGGGGGCTACGAGCAGTACTTC.

The chain combines TRBV18 with TRBJ1-3, with D perhaps matching TRBD1 (6 bases). With 0 bases removed from V and 4 bases from J, the gap between germline ends came to 10 bases. Looked up from germline, CDR1 is KGHSH and CDR2 is LQKENI. The CDR3 spans 15 residues. The CDR3 DNA follows: TGTGCCAGCTCACCACCGGCGAGGGGGGGAAACACCATATATTTT. Its translation is CASSPPARGGNTIYF.

V and J are TRBV6-5 and TRBJ1-1, with D unresolved. Trimming stripped 5 bases from V and 10 bases from J, with 14 bases between. Germline V gene lookup returns CDR1 MNHEY and CDR2 SVGAGI. The CDR3 totals 12 residues. The CDR3 loop reads CASSTPRSTAFF. Written as DNA, the CDR3 is TGTGCCAGCAGTACCCCGCGGTCTACAGCTTTCTTT.

The CDR3 region is CASSPRTSGAQGELFF. For the CDR3, the DNA is TGTGCCAGCAGCCCCAGAACTAGCGGGGCCCAGGGGGAGCTGTTTTTT. This chain joins TRBV3-1 (or the pseudogene TRBV3-2) and TRBJ2-2, with 10 bases identical to TRBD2. The CDR3 extends over 16 amino acids. Germline CDR1 is LGHDT and CDR2 is YNNKEL (reference sequence). V shed 4 bases and J 8 bases; nucleotides not matched to a gene: 10.

The CDR3 sequence is CASGLPHGLIYGYTF. CDR3 nucleotides: TGTGCTAGTGGTTTGCCCCACGGACTGATCTATGGCTACACCTTC. The V call is TRBV12-5, the J call TRBJ1-2, with unresolved D. There are 15 residues in the CDR3. Germline lookup yields CDR1 LGHNT and CDR2 FRNRAP. V lost 2 bases and J lost 4, with 14 bases in between.

The V gene is TRBV6-5, the J gene TRBJ1-6, with unresolved D. V lost 2 bases and J 9 bases, leaving 17 bases between the germline ends. Germline loops: CDR1 MNHEY, CDR2 SVGAGI. CDR3 size: 16 residues. The CDR3 nucleotides are TGTGCCAGCAGTTACCCGGGTGCGGTACAAATTTCACCCCTCCACTTT. Its translation: CASSYPGAVQISPLHF.

V gene TRBV5-1 combines with J gene TRBJ1-2; tentatively, D is TRBD1 (5 bases). The CDR3 runs 16 residues. Germline values: CDR1 SGHRS, CDR2 YFSETQ. Trimming shortened V by 4 bases and J by 4 bases, and 20 bases separated the two germline ends. CDR3 sequence (DNA): TGCGCCAGCAGCATCACGACGGGAGGGGAAATCTATGGCTACACCTTC. Translating it yields CASSITTGGEIYGYTF.

The genes are TRBV9 and TRBJ2-5, with 7 bases that match TRBD1. The V gene's germline CDR1 is SGDLS and CDR2 YYNGEE. After removal of 4 bases from V and 4 bases from J, the junction contained 4 bases not matched to a gene. CDR3 size: 13 residues. The CDR3 sequence: CASSPRTGETQYF. The DNA of the CDR3 is TGTGCCAGCAGCCCCCGGACAGGAGAGACCCAGTACTTC.

The chain is built from TRBV12-5 and TRBJ1-2, with 8 bases aligning to TRBD1. After removal of 8 bases from V and 5 bases from J, the junction contained 13 bases not matched to a gene. Germline V CDR1 and CDR2: LGHNT, FRNRAP. The CDR3 is made up of 15 amino acids. This CDR3 reads CASSQQGESVYGYTF. The CDR3 DNA follows: TGTGCTAGTTCTCAACAGGGGGAATCGGTGTATGGCTACACCTTC.

The chain joins TRBV5-1 to TRBJ1-1; unclear D gene. The germline gives CDR1 SGHRS, CDR2 YFSETQ. Trimming took off 0 bases at V and 3 bases at J, with 0 bases between the two ends. The CDR3 spans 11 residues. The CDR3 protein is CASSLDTEAFF. DNA of the CDR3: TGCGCCAGCAGCTTGGACACTGAAGCTTTCTTT.

The J gene is TRBJ1-3, the V gene TRBV29-1, with TRBD1 matching over 8 bases. The CDR3 totals 17 residues. With V trimmed by 7 bases and J by 0 bases, 14 bases remained unmatched. The V gene's germline CDR1 is SQVTM and CDR2 ANQGSEA. The CDR3 nucleotides are TGCAGCGCTTTAATAAAAGGGACAGGACACTCTGGAAACACCATATATTTT. It is translated as CSALIKGTGHSGNTIYF.

The V gene is TRBV7-9, the J gene TRBJ1-1; 7 bases agree with TRBD1. This CDR3 region has 17 residues. V lost 1 base, J lost 2 bases, and 10 bases stayed unmatched. Germline-derived CDR1 and CDR2 are SEHNR and FQNEAQ (reference sequence). This CDR3 is CASSLGIIGTDNTEAFF. The CDR3 nucleotides read TGTGCCAGCAGCTTAGGAATAATCGGGACAGATAACACTGAAGCTTTCTTT.

This rearrangement joins TRBV18 to TRBJ2-7; TRBD1 aligns across 7 bases. The CDR3 spans 14 residues. Germline lookup yields CDR1 KGHSH and CDR2 LQKENI. V trimming: 3 bases; J trimming: 3 bases; junction bases outside the gene matches: 5. The CDR3 sequence: CASSPTDRFYEQYF. The CDR3 DNA reads as TGTGCCAGCTCACCGACGGACAGGTTCTACGAGCAGTACTTC.

The chain joins TRBV29-1 to TRBJ2-3, with TRBD1 matching over 9 bases. Germline lookup yields CDR1 SQVTM and CDR2 ANQGSEA. V lost 3 bases and J lost 4; bases outside the gene matches: 11. The CDR3 covers 16 residues. CDR3 sequence: CSVEGQGNFGADTQYF. CDR3 nucleotides: TGCAGCGTTGAGGGACAGGGAAATTTCGGGGCAGATACGCAGTATTTT.

The DNA for the CDR3 is TGTGCCATCAGTGAGGGCGGGACAGAAGCTTTCTTT. Its protein product is CAISEGGTEAFF. The J gene is TRBJ1-1, the V gene TRBV10-3; possibly TRBD1 for D (6 bases). V was pared by 2 bases and J by 8 bases, with 9 bases between. Looked up from germline, CDR1 is ENHRY and CDR2 is SYGVKD. The CDR3 is made up of 12 amino acids.

The chain is built from TRBV5-1 and TRBJ1-2, with D perhaps matching TRBD1 (6 bases). The CDR3 is 13 residues long. V dropped 0 bases and J dropped 7 bases, with 10 bases sitting between them. Germline V gene sequence: CDR1 SGHRS, CDR2 YFSETQ. As DNA, the CDR3 is TGCGCCAGCAGCTTGGAACAGGGCTTTGGCTACACCTTC. Its protein is CASSLEQGFGYTF.

The chain recombines TRBV2 with TRBJ1-4; no clear D gene. Germline V CDR1 and CDR2: SNHLY, FYNNEI. The CDR3 is made up of 12 amino acids. V was pared by 5 bases and J by 10 bases, with 11 bases between. For the CDR3, the DNA is TGTGCCAGCAGTCCCATCTTTGGAAAACTGTTTTTT. Translated: CASSPIFGKLFF.

The rearrangement uses TRBV4-1 and TRBJ1-2; D uncertain. Trimming stripped 0 bases from V and 0 bases from J, with 11 bases between. Germline V gene sequence: CDR1 MGHRA, CDR2 YSYEKL. This CDR3 comprises 16 residues. This CDR3 is CASSQESTSANYGYTF. CDR3 coding DNA: TGCGCCAGCAGCCAAGAAAGTACGTCCGCTAACTATGGCTACACCTTC.

The chain combines TRBV6-4 with TRBJ2-3; no clear D. The CDR3 consists of 13 residues. V was pared by 4 bases and J by 0 bases, with 5 bases between. CDR1 is MRHNA and CDR2 is SNTAGT in the germline V gene. CDR3 amino acids: CASSVRSTDTQYF. The CDR3 DNA sequence: TGTGCCAGCAGTGTCAGAAGCACAGATACGCAGTATTTT.

The chain uses TRBV5-5 and TRBJ2-7, with D perhaps matching TRBD1 (6 bases). V lost 1 base and J lost 5, with 13 bases in between. CDR3 length: 14 residues. Germline lookup yields CDR1 SGHKS and CDR2 YYEKEE (reference sequence). CDR3 coding DNA: TGTGCCAGCAGCTTGATCGCCAGGGACAACGAGCAGTACTTC. Its translation: CASSLIARDNEQYF.

This clone was detected only once. This chain joins TRBV12-3 or TRBV12-4 and TRBJ2-7, with D uncertain. The V and J ends lost 3 bases and 5 bases respectively, with 8 bases between them. This CDR3 region has 12 residues. The CDR3 DNA sequence: TGTGCCAGCAGTTTTATTCAGGACGAGCAGTACTTC. It specifies CASSFIQDEQYF.

The chain employs TRBV6-5 and TRBJ2-2; D is unresolved. Germline values: CDR1 MNHEY, CDR2 SVGAGI. Trimming pared 7 bases from V and 6 bases from J, leaving 6 bases between. The CDR3 loop spans 11 amino acids. DNA of the CDR3: TGTGCCAGCATTTTATCCGGGGAGCTGTTTTTT. It specifies CASILSGELFF.